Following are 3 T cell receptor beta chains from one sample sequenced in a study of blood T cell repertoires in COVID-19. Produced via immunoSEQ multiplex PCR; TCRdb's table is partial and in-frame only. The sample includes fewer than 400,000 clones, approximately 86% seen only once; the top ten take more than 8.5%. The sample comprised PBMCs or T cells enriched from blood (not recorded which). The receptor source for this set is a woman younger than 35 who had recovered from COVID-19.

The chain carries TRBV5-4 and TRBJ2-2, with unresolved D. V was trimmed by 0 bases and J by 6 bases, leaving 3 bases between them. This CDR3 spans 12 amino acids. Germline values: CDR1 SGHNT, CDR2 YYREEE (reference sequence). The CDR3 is CASSLVAGELFF. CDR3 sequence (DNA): TGTGCCAGCAGCTTGGTCGCCGGGGAGCTGTTTTTT.

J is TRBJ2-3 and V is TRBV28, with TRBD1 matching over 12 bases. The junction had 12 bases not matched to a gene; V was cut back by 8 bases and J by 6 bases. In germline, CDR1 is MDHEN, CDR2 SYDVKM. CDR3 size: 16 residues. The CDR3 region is CASLTERDRGRDTQYF. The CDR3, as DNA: TGTGCCAGCCTTACCGAACGGGACAGGGGGCGGGATACGCAGTATTTT.

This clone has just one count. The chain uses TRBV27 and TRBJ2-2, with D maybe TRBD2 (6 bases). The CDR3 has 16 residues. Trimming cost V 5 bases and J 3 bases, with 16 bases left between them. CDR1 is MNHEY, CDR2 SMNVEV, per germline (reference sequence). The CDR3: CASSDGSPQDTGELFF. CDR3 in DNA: TGTGCCAGCAGTGACGGGAGCCCCCAGGACACCGGGGAGCTGTTTTTT.